Each of the 9 T cell receptor beta chains below was sequenced from the same sample in a study of cytomegalovirus exposure and HLA in healthy donors. The PCR used 60 Vbeta and 13 Jbeta primers. Data came from immunoSEQ multiplex PCR; TCRdb stores just in-frame clones and leaves some out. The sample yields 95,000 to 150,000 clones, under 85% seen once. The specimen was PBMCs. The receptors originated from a human donor in good health.

A single count supports this clone. This rearrangement joins TRBV15 to TRBJ2-3; 9 bases agree with TRBD2. V dropped 0 bases and J dropped 7; count of bases not matched to a gene: 20. The CDR3 is 20 amino acids. The V gene's germline CDR1 is LNHNV and CDR2 YYDKDF (reference sequence). The CDR3 DNA reads TGTGCCACCAGCAGAGATCTAGGTAGCGGGGGACCCAACCACCCGAATACGCAGTATTTT. Translation: CATSRDLGSGGPNHPNTQYF.

The gene calls are TRBV11-3 and TRBJ2-3; 8 positions agree with TRBD2. The CDR3 has 14 amino acids. J lost 6 bases, V lost 3 bases, and 5 bases had no gene match. Germline CDR1 and CDR2: SGHNT and YENEEA. CDR3 in amino acids: CASSLGGRFDTQYF. CDR3 sequence (DNA): TGTGCCAGCAGCTTGGGCGGGAGGTTCGATACGCAGTATTTT. Complete variable domain (other parts from reference TRBV11-3 and TRBJ2-3): EAGVVQSPRYKIIEKKQPVAFWCNPISGHNTLYWYLQNLGQGPELLIRYENEEAVDDSQLPKDRFSAERLKGVDSTLKIQPAELGDSAVYLCASSLGGRFDTQYFGPGTRLTVL.

The rearrangement uses TRBV28 and TRBJ1-5; a weak D match, TRBD1 (5 bases). Germline CDR1 is MDHEN and CDR2 is SYDVKM. This CDR3 comprises 12 residues. V dropped 8 bases and J dropped 1 base, with 6 bases sitting between them. The CDR3, as DNA: TGTGCCAGCGGGGCGAGCAATCAGCCCCAGCATTTT. Amino acids: CASGASNQPQHF.

The CDR3 here is CASRLTSGLTDTQYF. CDR3 nucleotide sequence: TGTGCCAGCAGGCTGACTAGCGGCCTCACAGATACGCAGTATTTT. The V call is TRBV2, the J call TRBJ2-3; 9 positions match TRBD2. CDR1 SNHLY and CDR2 FYNNEI come from the germline V gene. CDR3 length: 15 amino acids. With V trimmed by 6 bases and J by 2 bases, 6 bases remained unmatched.

The V and J genes are TRBV14 and TRBJ1-2; 10 positions agree with TRBD1. Germline V gene lookup returns CDR1 SGHDN and CDR2 FVKESK. This CDR3 contains 13 residues. J lost 13 bases, V lost 4 bases, and 9 bases had no gene match. DNA of the CDR3: TGTGCCAGCAGCCTGAACCGGGACAGGGGTGGCACCTTC. Its protein is CASSLNRDRGGTF.

The V gene is TRBV28, the J gene TRBJ2-7; 9 positions agree with TRBD1. The V gene's germline CDR1 is MDHEN and CDR2 SYDVKM. Germline trimming cut 7 bases from V and 3 bases from J; bases unmatched to any gene: 7. The CDR3 runs 14 residues. The CDR3 sequence: CASISQGAGYEQYF. CDR3 nucleotide sequence: TGTGCCAGCATCTCACAGGGGGCAGGCTACGAGCAGTACTTC.

In the case of this clone: In the same sample, other DNA sequences code for this CDR3. V usage is TRBV6-7 and J usage is TRBJ1-1, with TRBD1 identical over 9 bases. TRBV6-7 is an open reading frame whose function is uncertain. The CDR3 totals 14 residues. V trimming: 3 bases; J trimming: 4 bases; junction bases outside the gene matches: 3. Here the CDR3 DNA reads TGTGCCAGCAGTTATTTGACAGGGGGCACTGAAGCTTTCTTT. Its translation is CASSYLTGGTEAFF.

The J gene is TRBJ2-1, the V gene TRBV2; D is unresolved. The CDR3 extends over 14 amino acids. Trimming stripped 3 bases from V and 5 bases from J, with 11 bases between. The germline gives CDR1 SNHLY, CDR2 FYNNEI. Written as DNA, the CDR3 is TGTGCCAGCAGTGATCTGGGCATTAACAATGAGCAGTTCTTC. This translates into CASSDLGINNEQFF.

This clone was seen once. The genes are TRBV5-1 and TRBJ2-1; 8 bases match TRBD1. The V gene end was trimmed by 4 bases and the J gene end by 0 bases; junction bases not matched to a gene: 15. There are 19 residues in the CDR3. Germline V gene sequence: CDR1 SGHRS, CDR2 YFSETQ. CDR3 nucleotides: TGCGCCAGCAGCCCGGACAGGGCTAGGGGACTTCGCTCCTACAATGAGCAGTTCTTC. Protein product: CASSPDRARGLRSYNEQFF.